This passage covers 9 T cell receptor beta chains from one sample sequenced in a study of cytomegalovirus exposure and HLA in healthy donors. The data were produced by immunoSEQ multiplex PCR, yet TCRdb's version contains in-frame clones alone and is incomplete. The repertoire holds some 100,000 clones, with less than 90% as singletons. Sequencing was carried out using PBMCs. These receptors came from a man aged 18 to 29 in good health and CMV-seropositive.

Written as DNA, the CDR3 is TGTGCCAGCAGTGATGGACAGGGTCAGGTTACGCAGTATTTT. It specifies CASSDGQGQVTQYF. V is TRBV2 and J is TRBJ2-3; 8 bases fit TRBD1. Trimming removed 3 bases from V and 8 bases from J; junction bases left unmatched: 7. This CDR3 is built from 14 residues. CDR1 is SNHLY and CDR2 is FYNNEI in the germline V gene.

On this clone: Its ends do not fully match the called genes, so a read error is possible. The V and J genes are TRBV7-2 and TRBJ1-1; D not certain. CDR1 is SGHTA and CDR2 is FQGNSA in the germline V gene. The CDR3 is 12 residues long. In DNA, the CDR3 is TGTGCCAGCAGCTTAGGGGTCCCGGGGTTTTCTTTT. It yields the protein CASSLGVPGFSF.

This sequence joins TRBV6-5 and TRBJ2-7; TRBD1 is a possible D gene (6 bases). The CDR3 runs 15 residues. CDR1 is MNHEY and CDR2 is SVGAGI in the germline V gene. The V and J ends lost 5 bases and 3 bases respectively, with 17 bases between them. Written as DNA, the CDR3 is TGTGCCAGCAGTCGGACAGTCGGTGGGAGCTACGAGCAGTACTTC. Its protein product is CASSRTVGGSYEQYF.

This chain uses TRBV5-1 with TRBJ2-3; 11 bases fit TRBD2. CDR3 length: 17 amino acids. Germline V gene sequence: CDR1 SGHRS, CDR2 YFSETQ. The junction had 9 bases not matched to a gene; V was cut back by 4 bases and J by 2 bases. The CDR3 protein is CASSLMTSGDHTDTQYF. The CDR3 nucleotides read TGCGCCAGCAGCCTAATGACTAGCGGGGATCACACAGATACGCAGTATTTT.

This clone was counted once. This chain connects TRBV2 to TRBJ1-1; TRBD1 might be the D (6 bases). CDR3 length equals 14 residues. The germline CDR1 and CDR2 sequences are SNHLY and FYNNEI. V gave up 6 bases and J gave up 1 base, with 12 bases separating them. CDR3 residues: CASSSGTPNTEAFF. The CDR3 DNA follows: TGTGCCAGCAGCTCCGGGACACCGAACACTGAAGCTTTCTTT.

This clone was detected a few times. The rearrangement uses TRBV19 and TRBJ1-5; no reliable D call. This CDR3 comprises 14 residues. Per germline, CDR1 LNHDA and CDR2 SQIVND (reference sequence). V was pared by 6 bases and J by 7 bases, with 16 bases between. CDR3 in DNA: TGTGCCAGTAGGGGTATCGGGGTCAGGCAGCCCCAGCATTTT. It codes for CASRGIGVRQPQHF.

CDR3 loop: CASSPRTDTQYF. DNA of the CDR3: TGTGCCAGCAGCCCCAGGACAGATACGCAGTATTTT. The V and J genes are TRBV28 and TRBJ2-3; D is undetermined. Trimming shortened V by 6 bases and J by 3 bases, and 7 bases separated the two germline ends. Germline-derived CDR1 and CDR2 are MDHEN and SYDVKM. This CDR3 contains 12 residues.

The CDR3 reads CASSQDYGGAGELFF. The DNA of the CDR3 is TGTGCCAGCAGCCAAGATTATGGGGGGGCCGGGGAGCTGTTTTTT. The chain links TRBV4-2 to TRBJ2-2; 7 nucleotides agree with TRBD2. This CDR3 has 15 amino acids. The trim removed 0 bases at V and 6 bases at J, leaving 4 bases unmatched. Germline V gene data show CDR1 as LGHNA and CDR2 as YNFKEQ.

The rearrangement joins TRBV7-8 to TRBJ2-1; TRBD2 aligns across 11 bases. Losses at the gene ends were 5 bases for V and 4 bases for J; bases not matched to a gene: 10. CDR3 length: 17 amino acids. The germline CDR1 and CDR2 sequences are SGHVS and FQNEAQ. DNA for the CDR3: TGTGCCAGCAGCCAAAGGACTAGCGGGCGGAATTACAATGAGCAGTTCTTC. Its translation is CASSQRTSGRNYNEQFF.